The rows below give T cell receptor beta chains drawn from one sample of a study of shared clonotypes between healthy human individuals. Measured with immunoSEQ multiplex PCR; TCRdb has only the in-frame clones, and not every one. The sample holds roughly 2 million clones, approximately 95% seen once. The sequenced sample was naive CD4+ T cells sorted from blood. All receptors come from a man aged 18-30 years in good health. Each CDR3 is given with its conserved first and last residue. The D gene is left open where the match is weak. Expanded clones are given a class, and other clones once, few, many or no size at all.

CDR3nt: TGTGCCAGCAGCTTAGCGACGATTAGGGACAGGGGGAGAACAGATACGCAGTATTTT
CDR3aa: CASSLATIRDRGRTDTQYF
abundance: NA
v_gene: TRBV7-8
d_gene: TRBD1
j_gene: TRBJ2-3

CDR3nt: TGTGCCAGTAGTATTAGGCAGGGGAAGAGTCTTGGGGGCAATCAGCCCCAGCATTTT
CDR3aa: CASSIRQGKSLGGNQPQHF
abundance: NA
v_gene: TRBV19
d_gene: NA
j_gene: TRBJ1-5

CDR3nt: TGTGCCAGCAGCTTAGGGGTAGAGACCCAGTACTTC
CDR3aa: CASSLGVETQYF
abundance: NA
v_gene: TRBV7-2
d_gene: NA
j_gene: TRBJ2-5

CDR3nt: TGTGCCAGCTCACCACCGGGGGGCATCAACTCTGGAAACACCATATATTTT
CDR3aa: CASSPPGGINSGNTIYF
abundance: NA
v_gene: TRBV18
d_gene: NA
j_gene: TRBJ1-3

CDR3nt: TGTGCCAGCAGCTTAACAGGGACAAACACCGGGGAGCTGTTTTTT
CDR3aa: CASSLTGTNTGELFF
abundance: NA
v_gene: TRBV7-3
d_gene: NA
j_gene: TRBJ2-2

CDR3nt: TGTGCCAGTAGGTCCGCCGGGACAGGAAATCAGCCCCAGCATTTT
CDR3aa: CASRSAGTGNQPQHF
abundance: NA
v_gene: TRBV19
d_gene: TRBD1
j_gene: TRBJ1-5

CDR3nt: TGCGCCAGCAGTGAGGAGGTACTTTCACCCCTCCACTTT
CDR3aa: CASSEEVLSPLHF
abundance: NA
v_gene: TRBV10-1
d_gene: NA
j_gene: TRBJ1-6

CDR3nt: TGTGCCAGCAGTCCAATGGGGAGGTACGAGCAGTACTTC
CDR3aa: CASSPMGRYEQYF
abundance: NA
v_gene: TRBV28
d_gene: NA
j_gene: TRBJ2-7

CDR3nt: TGTGCCAGCAGCTTAGCGGAACTGACCGAGCAGTTCTTC
CDR3aa: CASSLAELTEQFF
abundance: NA
v_gene: TRBV7-2
d_gene: NA
j_gene: TRBJ2-1

CDR3nt: TGTGCCAGCAATCCCTCGGGGACTAGCGGAACAATAGAGACCCAGTACTTC
CDR3aa: CASNPSGTSGTIETQYF
abundance: NA
v_gene: TRBV5-4
d_gene: TRBD2
j_gene: TRBJ2-5

CDR3nt: TGCAGCGTTGGAAACAGGGTAGGGTATGGCTACACCTTC
CDR3aa: CSVGNRVGYGYTF
abundance: NA
v_gene: TRBV29-1
d_gene: NA
j_gene: TRBJ1-2

CDR3nt: TGTGCCAGCAGTCCAAAGATGTTTTGGGGGCTGTGGACTGAAGCTTTCTTT
CDR3aa: CASSPKMFWGLWTEAFF
abundance: NA
v_gene: TRBV27
d_gene: NA
j_gene: TRBJ1-1

CDR3nt: TGTGCCTGGAATACCGGGACTAAGTATCAGCCCCAGCATTTT
CDR3aa: CAWNTGTKYQPQHF
abundance: NA
v_gene: TRBV30
d_gene: NA
j_gene: TRBJ1-5

CDR3nt: TGTGCCAGCAGCTTGGGACTAGCGGGTGGTACGCAGTATTTT
CDR3aa: CASSLGLAGGTQYF
abundance: NA
v_gene: TRBV5-4
d_gene: TRBD2
j_gene: TRBJ2-3

CDR3nt: TGTGCCAGTAGTACGGGACAGGCTTATAGCAATCAGCCCCAGCATTTT
CDR3aa: CASSTGQAYSNQPQHF
abundance: NA
v_gene: TRBV19
d_gene: TRBD1
j_gene: TRBJ1-5

CDR3nt: TGTGCCAGCAGTGAGGGGACCTTAGTCAATTCACCCCTCCACTTT
CDR3aa: CASSEGTLVNSPLHF
abundance: once
v_gene: TRBV25-1
d_gene: NA
j_gene: TRBJ1-6

CDR3nt: TGTGCCAGCAGTTACGGTTTAGCGGGAGTCGCAGATACGCAGTATTTT
CDR3aa: CASSYGLAGVADTQYF
abundance: NA
v_gene: TRBV6-5
d_gene: TRBD2
j_gene: TRBJ2-3

CDR3nt: TGTGCCAGCAGAGGTGGAGAGACCCAGTACTTC
CDR3aa: CASRGGETQYF
abundance: NA
v_gene: TRBV11-2
d_gene: NA
j_gene: TRBJ2-5

CDR3nt: TGTGCCAGCAGCTTAACCGGGACTAGCGGAATCACCGGGGAGCTGTTTTTT
CDR3aa: CASSLTGTSGITGELFF
abundance: NA
v_gene: TRBV11-2
d_gene: TRBD2
j_gene: TRBJ2-2

CDR3nt: TGTGCCAGCAAGAGGGGATTGTCCTACGAGCAGTACTTC
CDR3aa: CASKRGLSYEQYF
abundance: NA
v_gene: TRBV2
d_gene: NA
j_gene: TRBJ2-7

CDR3nt: TGTGCCAGCAGTCTACAGGGGGTTGGCAATCAGCCCCAGCATTTT
CDR3aa: CASSLQGVGNQPQHF
abundance: NA
v_gene: TRBV6-1
d_gene: TRBD1
j_gene: TRBJ1-5

CDR3nt: TGTGCCAGCAGCTGGTGGGCCGGGGAGCTGTTTTTT
CDR3aa: CASSWWAGELFF
abundance: NA
v_gene: TRBV7-2
d_gene: NA
j_gene: TRBJ2-2

CDR3nt: TGTGCCAGCAGCTTGGCGTTATCATCCAGCAATGAGCAGTTCTTC
CDR3aa: CASSLALSSSNEQFF
abundance: NA
v_gene: TRBV5-4
d_gene: NA
j_gene: TRBJ2-1

CDR3nt: TGCGCCAGCAGCTTCAGGGTGAACACTGAAGCTTTCTTT
CDR3aa: CASSFRVNTEAFF
abundance: once
v_gene: TRBV5-1
d_gene: NA
j_gene: TRBJ1-1

CDR3nt: TGTGCCAGCAGCTTGGAACTAGCGGGGGCCCCGGAGCAGTTCTTC
CDR3aa: CASSLELAGAPEQFF
abundance: once
v_gene: TRBV5-4
d_gene: TRBD2
j_gene: TRBJ2-1

CDR3nt: TGTGCCAGCAGCCCCCAAATTGTCGGGCAGAGCTCTGGAAACACCATATATTTT
CDR3aa: CASSPQIVGQSSGNTIYF
abundance: NA
v_gene: TRBV13
d_gene: NA
j_gene: TRBJ1-3

CDR3nt: TGCGCCAGCAGTGAGTTTATTCCGGGGCGGACCCAGTACTTC
CDR3aa: CASSEFIPGRTQYF
abundance: NA
v_gene: TRBV10-2
d_gene: NA
j_gene: TRBJ2-5

CDR3nt: TGTGCCAGCAGCTCCGAGGAGGGAGCTTTCTTT
CDR3aa: CASSSEEGAFF
abundance: once
v_gene: TRBV7-6
d_gene: NA
j_gene: TRBJ1-1

CDR3nt: TGCGCCAGCAGCCTTAGACTAGCGGGACCCTACGAGCAGTACTTC
CDR3aa: CASSLRLAGPYEQYF
abundance: NA
v_gene: TRBV4-1
d_gene: TRBD2
j_gene: TRBJ2-7

CDR3nt: TGTGCCAGCAGTGAAGTTTCCGGGACAGGGAGCTCCTATAATTCACCCCTCCACTTT
CDR3aa: CASSEVSGTGSSYNSPLHF
abundance: NA
v_gene: TRBV6-1
d_gene: TRBD1
j_gene: TRBJ1-6

CDR3nt: TGCAGCGCAGGACAGGGGGCGAACACTGAAGCTTTCTTT
CDR3aa: CSAGQGANTEAFF
abundance: NA
v_gene: TRBV29-1
d_gene: TRBD1
j_gene: TRBJ1-1

CDR3nt: TGTGCCAGCTCACCAGGCGCGCAAGAGACCCAGTACTTC
CDR3aa: CASSPGAQETQYF
abundance: NA
v_gene: TRBV18
d_gene: NA
j_gene: TRBJ2-5

CDR3nt: TGTGCCAGCAGTGAACCCAATACCGGGGAGCTGTTTTTT
CDR3aa: CASSEPNTGELFF
abundance: NA
v_gene: TRBV6-1
d_gene: NA
j_gene: TRBJ2-2

CDR3nt: TGTGCCAGCAGTTATCAGGGGTGGGGCAATCAGCCCCAGCATTTT
CDR3aa: CASSYQGWGNQPQHF
abundance: NA
v_gene: TRBV2
d_gene: NA
j_gene: TRBJ1-5

CDR3nt: TGTGCCAGCAGCGACGGACAGGACGACTATGGCTACACCTTC
CDR3aa: CASSDGQDDYGYTF
abundance: NA
v_gene: TRBV5-4
d_gene: TRBD1
j_gene: TRBJ1-2

CDR3nt: TGTGCCAGCAGCTTGGGTGACAGGCGGGCGCCCGGGGAGCTGTTTTTT
CDR3aa: CASSLGDRRAPGELFF
abundance: NA
v_gene: TRBV7-6
d_gene: NA
j_gene: TRBJ2-2

CDR3nt: TGTGCCAGCAGCCCAGGACTAGCGGGAGACAACAGGGACACCGGGGAGCTGTTTTTT
CDR3aa: CASSPGLAGDNRDTGELFF
abundance: NA
v_gene: TRBV9
d_gene: TRBD2
j_gene: TRBJ2-2

CDR3nt: TGCGCCAGCGCGGGGAGTCCACAAGAGACCCAGTACTTC
CDR3aa: CASAGSPQETQYF
abundance: NA
v_gene: TRBV4-3
d_gene: NA
j_gene: TRBJ2-5

CDR3nt: TGTGCCAGCAGGGTTAATGAAAAACTGTTTTTT
CDR3aa: CASRVNEKLFF
abundance: NA
v_gene: TRBV6-1
d_gene: NA
j_gene: TRBJ1-4

CDR3nt: TGCGCCAGCAGCTTGGTTGGTAGGGCTGACACCGGGGAGCTGTTTTTT
CDR3aa: CASSLVGRADTGELFF
abundance: NA
v_gene: TRBV5-1
d_gene: NA
j_gene: TRBJ2-2

CDR3nt: TGTGCCAGCAGTGTGACAGGGGCAATAACGGATGAAAAACTGTTTTTT
CDR3aa: CASSVTGAITDEKLFF
abundance: NA
v_gene: TRBV6-6
d_gene: TRBD1
j_gene: TRBJ1-4

CDR3nt: TGCGCCAGCAGCTTGGTGGGGGCTAGCACAGATACGCAGTATTTT
CDR3aa: CASSLVGASTDTQYF
abundance: NA
v_gene: TRBV5-1
d_gene: NA
j_gene: TRBJ2-3

CDR3nt: TGTGCCAGCAGTGGGTGGGGAGGGCCATACGAGCAGTACTTC
CDR3aa: CASSGWGGPYEQYF
abundance: NA
v_gene: TRBV27
d_gene: TRBD2
j_gene: TRBJ2-7

CDR3nt: TGTGCCAGCAGTTTATGGGACAGGAACGAGCAGTACTTC
CDR3aa: CASSLWDRNEQYF
abundance: NA
v_gene: TRBV27
d_gene: TRBD1
j_gene: TRBJ2-7

CDR3nt: TGTGCCAGCTCACTTCCGGGACAGGGCCTTTTAAATGAGCAGTTCTTC
CDR3aa: CASSLPGQGLLNEQFF
abundance: NA
v_gene: TRBV18
d_gene: TRBD1
j_gene: TRBJ2-1

CDR3nt: TGTGCCAGTAGTGCGGAGAACACTGAAGCTTTCTTT
CDR3aa: CASSAENTEAFF
abundance: NA
v_gene: TRBV19
d_gene: NA
j_gene: TRBJ1-1

CDR3nt: TGTGCCAGCAGCGCCTCACTAGCGGCCTACGAGCAGTACTTC
CDR3aa: CASSASLAAYEQYF
abundance: NA
v_gene: TRBV11-2
d_gene: TRBD2
j_gene: TRBJ2-7

CDR3nt: TGTGCCAGCAGTTACGCGGCTAGTCTCGGGGAGCTGTTTTTT
CDR3aa: CASSYAASLGELFF
abundance: NA
v_gene: TRBV6-6
d_gene: NA
j_gene: TRBJ2-2

CDR3nt: TGTGCCAGCAGGCAGAACTCGGGACAGGGGGCTAGCATTCAGTACTTC
CDR3aa: CASRQNSGQGASIQYF
abundance: NA
v_gene: TRBV6-6
d_gene: TRBD1
j_gene: TRBJ2-4